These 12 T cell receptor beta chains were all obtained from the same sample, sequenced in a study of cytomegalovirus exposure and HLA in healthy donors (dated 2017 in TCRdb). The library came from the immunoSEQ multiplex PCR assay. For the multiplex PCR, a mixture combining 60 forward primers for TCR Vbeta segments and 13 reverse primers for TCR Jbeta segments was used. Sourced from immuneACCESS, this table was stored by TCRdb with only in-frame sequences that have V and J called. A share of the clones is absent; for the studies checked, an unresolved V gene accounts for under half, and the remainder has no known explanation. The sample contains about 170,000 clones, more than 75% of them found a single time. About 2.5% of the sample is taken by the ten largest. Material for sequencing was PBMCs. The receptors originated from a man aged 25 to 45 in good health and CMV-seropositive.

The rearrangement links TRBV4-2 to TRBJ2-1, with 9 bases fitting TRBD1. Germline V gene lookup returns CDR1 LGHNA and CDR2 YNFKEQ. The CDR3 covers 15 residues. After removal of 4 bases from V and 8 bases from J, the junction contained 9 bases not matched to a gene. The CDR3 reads CASSPGDRAADEQFF. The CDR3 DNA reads TGTGCCAGCAGCCCCGGGGACAGGGCGGCCGATGAGCAGTTCTTC.

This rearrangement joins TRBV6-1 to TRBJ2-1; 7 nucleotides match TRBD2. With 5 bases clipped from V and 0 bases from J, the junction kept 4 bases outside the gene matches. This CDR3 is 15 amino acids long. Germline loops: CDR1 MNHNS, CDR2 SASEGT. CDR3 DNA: TGTGCCAGCAGTTCACTAGCGCGCTCCTACAATGAGCAGTTCTTC. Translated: CASSSLARSYNEQFF.

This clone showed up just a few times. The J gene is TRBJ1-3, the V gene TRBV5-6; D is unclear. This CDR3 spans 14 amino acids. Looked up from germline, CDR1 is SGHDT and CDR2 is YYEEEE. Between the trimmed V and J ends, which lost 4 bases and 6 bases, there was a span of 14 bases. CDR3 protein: CASSTGIRENTIYF. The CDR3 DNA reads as TGTGCCAGCAGCACGGGGATCCGGGAAAACACCATATATTTT.

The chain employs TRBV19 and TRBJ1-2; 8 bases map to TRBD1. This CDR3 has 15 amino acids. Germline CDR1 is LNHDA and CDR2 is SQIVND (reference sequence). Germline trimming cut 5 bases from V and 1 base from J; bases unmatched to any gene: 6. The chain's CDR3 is CASSPQGASNYGYTF. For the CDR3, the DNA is TGTGCCAGTAGTCCGCAGGGGGCAAGTAACTATGGCTACACCTTC.

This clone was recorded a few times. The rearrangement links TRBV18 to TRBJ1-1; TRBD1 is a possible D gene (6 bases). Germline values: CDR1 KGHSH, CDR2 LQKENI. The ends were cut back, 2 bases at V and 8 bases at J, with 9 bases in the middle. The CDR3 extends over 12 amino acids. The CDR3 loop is CASSPGQPEAFF. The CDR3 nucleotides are TGTGCCAGCTCACCAGGACAGCCCGAAGCTTTCTTT.

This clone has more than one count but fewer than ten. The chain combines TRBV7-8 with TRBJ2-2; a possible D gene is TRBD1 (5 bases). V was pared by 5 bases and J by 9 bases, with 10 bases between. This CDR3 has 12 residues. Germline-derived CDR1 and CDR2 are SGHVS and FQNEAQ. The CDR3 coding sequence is TGTGCCAGCAGCATGATGGGGCGGGAGCTGTTTTTT. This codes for CASSMMGRELFF.

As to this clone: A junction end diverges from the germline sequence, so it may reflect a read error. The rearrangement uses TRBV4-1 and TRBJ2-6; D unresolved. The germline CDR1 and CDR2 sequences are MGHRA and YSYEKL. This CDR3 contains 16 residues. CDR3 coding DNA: TGTGCCAGCAGCCAAGATTCCAGCTCTGGGGCCAACGTCCTGACTTTC. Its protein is CASSQDSSSGANVLTF.

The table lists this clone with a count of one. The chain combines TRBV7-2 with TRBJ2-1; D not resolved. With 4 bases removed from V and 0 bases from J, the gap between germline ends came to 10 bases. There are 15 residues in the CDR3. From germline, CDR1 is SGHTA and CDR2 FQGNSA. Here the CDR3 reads CASSSDVSSYNEQFF. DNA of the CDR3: TGTGCCAGCAGCTCCGATGTTAGCTCCTACAATGAGCAGTTCTTC.

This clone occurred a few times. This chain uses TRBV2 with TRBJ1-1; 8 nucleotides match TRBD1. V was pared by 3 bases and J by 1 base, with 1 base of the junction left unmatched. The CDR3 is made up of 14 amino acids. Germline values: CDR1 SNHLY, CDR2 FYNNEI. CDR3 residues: CASSDRGPNTEAFF. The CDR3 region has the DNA TGTGCCAGCAGTGACAGGGGGCCGAACACTGAAGCTTTCTTT.

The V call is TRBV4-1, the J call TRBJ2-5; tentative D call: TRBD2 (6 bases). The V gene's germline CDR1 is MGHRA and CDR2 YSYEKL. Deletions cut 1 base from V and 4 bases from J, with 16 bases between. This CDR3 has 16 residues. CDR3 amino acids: CASSQGASVGRETQYF. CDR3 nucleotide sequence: TGCGCCAGCAGCCAAGGCGCTTCAGTCGGGAGAGAGACCCAGTACTTC.

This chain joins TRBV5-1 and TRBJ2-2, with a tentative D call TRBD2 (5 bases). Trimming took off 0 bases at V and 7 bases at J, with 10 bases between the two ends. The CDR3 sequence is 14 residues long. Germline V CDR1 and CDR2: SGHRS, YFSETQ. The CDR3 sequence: CASSLGAAGGELFF. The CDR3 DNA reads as TGCGCCAGCAGCTTGGGGGCCGCGGGCGGGGAGCTGTTTTTT.

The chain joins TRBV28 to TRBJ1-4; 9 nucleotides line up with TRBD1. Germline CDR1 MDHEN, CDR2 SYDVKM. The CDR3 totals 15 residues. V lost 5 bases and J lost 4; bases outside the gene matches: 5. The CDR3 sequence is CASSGRTGDNEKLFF. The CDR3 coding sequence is TGTGCCAGCAGTGGCAGGACAGGGGATAATGAAAAACTGTTTTTT.